These 22 T cell receptor beta chains originate from one sample sequenced in a study of shared clonotypes between healthy human individuals. The method was immunoSEQ multiplex PCR; TCRdb's version includes in-frame clones alone and lacks a portion of them. In the table there are about 2.4 million clones, 93% of which are singletons. Sequences were obtained from naive CD4+ T cells from PBMCs. The sample's subset: CD45RA+ positively selected. The receptors were gathered from a man between 18 and 35 years old in good health. Some clones in this sample may be carry-over from other donors' samples.

This chain joins TRBV30 and TRBJ2-5, with 8 positions matching TRBD2. The J call may be faulty, since TRBJ2-7 better matches the DNA end. Germline V gene sequence: CDR1 GTSNPN, CDR2 SVGIG (reference sequence). The CDR3 runs to 13 residues. The CDR3 DNA reads TGTGCCTGGGACGAAGGGACTAGCTACGAGCAGTACTTC. Protein: CAWDEGTSYEQYF.

The chain combines TRBV7-2 with TRBJ2-7; 7 nucleotides line up with TRBD2. The CDR3 has 16 amino acids. Germline CDR1 and CDR2: SGHTA and FQGNSA. The trim removed 1 base at V and 0 bases at J, leaving 6 bases unmatched. CDR3 sequence reads: CASSLDRASGSYEQYF. CDR3 coding DNA: TGTGCCAGCAGCTTAGATAGAGCTAGCGGCTCCTACGAGCAGTACTTC.

A few counts support this clone. This same CDR3 is encoded by further DNA sequences in the sample. This rearrangement joins TRBV29-1 to TRBJ1-1; D is unclear. The germline V gene encodes CDR1 SQVTM and CDR2 ANQGSEA. With 4 bases removed from V and 1 base from J, the gap between germline ends came to 7 bases. The CDR3 is made up of 12 amino acids. The CDR3 loop is CSVVRGNTEAFF. The CDR3 DNA is TGCAGCGTTGTTCGGGGGAACACTGAAGCTTTCTTT.

This chain connects TRBV5-1 to TRBJ2-5; 11 bases map to TRBD2. After removal of 0 bases from V and 5 bases from J, the junction contained 6 bases not matched to a gene. Germline values: CDR1 SGHRS, CDR2 YFSETQ. The CDR3 loop spans 16 amino acids. This CDR3 reads CASSLVAGGPLETQYF. The CDR3 DNA reads as TGCGCCAGCAGCTTGGTAGCGGGAGGGCCGTTGGAGACCCAGTACTTC.

The chain joins TRBV7-2 to TRBJ1-2, with D perhaps matching TRBD1 (5 bases). V lost 5 bases and J 7 bases, leaving 20 bases between the germline ends. CDR1 and CDR2 from the germline V gene are SGHTA and FQGNSA. This CDR3 contains 15 residues. Here the CDR3 DNA reads TGTGCCAGCAGCCTACTAGCCTCAGGGAGTCCTGGCTACACCTTC. This encodes CASSLLASGSPGYTF.

This chain joins TRBV4-1 and TRBJ2-3, with D unclear. Germline lookup yields CDR1 MGHRA and CDR2 YSYEKL. Between the trimmed V and J ends, which lost 10 bases and 2 bases, there was a span of 16 bases. The CDR3 contains 14 residues. The CDR3 region is CATRLDVITDTQYF. In DNA, the CDR3 is TGCGCCACCCGCCTTGACGTTATCACAGATACGCAGTATTTT.

The chain recombines TRBV12-5 with TRBJ1-5; 7 nucleotides agree with TRBD1. Trimming took 7 bases from V and 5 from J; bases not matched to a gene: 8. Germline V gives CDR1 LGHNT, CDR2 FRNRAP. The CDR3 totals 14 residues. The CDR3 loop reads CASAAGTVYQPQHF. CDR3 nucleotide sequence: TGTGCTAGTGCCGCTGGGACAGTATATCAGCCCCAGCATTTT. Complete variable domain (other parts from reference TRBV12-5 and TRBJ1-5): DARVTQTPRHKVTEMGQEVTMRCQPILGHNTVFWYRQTMMQGLELLAYFRNRAPLDDSGMPKDRFSAEMPDATLATLKIQPSEPRDSAVYFCASAAGTVYQPQHFGDGTRLSIL.

Here the CDR3 reads CAWKQGQGPQPQHF. In DNA form, the CDR3 reads TGTGCCTGGAAGCAGGGACAGGGCCCCCAGCCCCAGCATTTT. J is TRBJ1-5 and V is TRBV30, with TRBD1 matching 9 bases. V trimming: 4 bases; J trimming: 7 bases; junction bases outside the gene matches: 8. CDR3 length: 14 amino acids. The V gene's germline CDR1 is GTSNPN and CDR2 SVGIG (reference sequence).

The chain recombines TRBV28 with TRBJ1-2; a weak D match, TRBD1 (5 bases). The germline V gene encodes CDR1 MDHEN and CDR2 SYDVKM. This CDR3 is built from 16 residues. V lost 5 bases and J 6 bases, leaving 22 bases between the germline ends. The CDR3 region is CASSQPRGSGPHGYTF. The CDR3, as DNA: TGTGCCAGCAGTCAACCCCGTGGGTCAGGGCCTCATGGCTACACCTTC.

The V and J genes are TRBV14 and TRBJ1-2, with D maybe TRBD1 (6 bases). CDR1 is SGHDN and CDR2 is FVKESK in the germline V gene. Trimming took off 5 bases at V and 3 bases at J, with 10 bases between the two ends. The CDR3 extends over 13 amino acids. DNA of the CDR3: TGTGCCAGCAGCTCGGGGGCGGACTATGGCTACACCTTC. It translates to CASSSGADYGYTF.

As regards this clone: The same CDR3 is also encoded by other DNA sequences in this sample. The chain links TRBV19 to TRBJ2-1; D might be TRBD1 (6 bases). The V end lost 8 bases, the J end lost 4 bases, and 12 bases lay between the germline ends. This CDR3 contains 13 residues. CDR1 is LNHDA, CDR2 SQIVND, per germline (reference sequence). The CDR3 reads CASRTDSYNEQFF. The CDR3 coding sequence is TGTGCCAGTCGGACAGACTCTTACAATGAGCAGTTCTTC.

V is TRBV18 and J is TRBJ2-3, with 9 bases identical to TRBD1. This CDR3 spans 14 amino acids. J was trimmed by 4 bases and V by 6 bases; bases with no gene match: 5. Germline V gene lookup returns CDR1 KGHSH and CDR2 LQKENI. The CDR3 reads CASSRQGGADTQYF. Written as DNA, the CDR3 is TGTGCCAGCTCGCGACAGGGGGGTGCAGATACGCAGTATTTT. The whole variable domain, filled in from reference TRBV18 and TRBJ2-3, reads NAGVMQNPRHLVRRRGQEARLRCSPMKGHSHVYWYRQLPEEGLKFMVYLQKENIIDESGMPKERFSAEFPKEGPSILRIQQVVRGDSAAYFCASSRQGGADTQYFGPGTRLTVL.

The chain links TRBV5-1 to TRBJ2-3, with 9 bases lining up with TRBD1. In germline, CDR1 is SGHRS, CDR2 YFSETQ. Losses at the gene ends were 4 bases for V and 2 bases for J; bases not matched to a gene: 8. CDR3 size: 16 residues. CDR3 coding DNA: TGCGCCAGCAGCGTATGGGGACAGGGAAACACAGATACGCAGTATTTT. Translated, it gives CASSVWGQGNTDTQYF.

The chain is built from TRBV5-6 and TRBJ2-3, with a weak D call TRBD2 (6 bases). This CDR3 comprises 17 residues. The V and J ends lost 0 bases and 1 base respectively, with 15 bases between them. Germline-derived CDR1 and CDR2 are SGHDT and YYEEEE. As DNA, the CDR3 is TGTGCCAGCAGCTTGGCTGGGGACGGAGGGGGCACAGATACGCAGTATTTT. The encoded protein is CASSLAGDGGGTDTQYF.

V and J are TRBV14 and TRBJ2-7; a possible D gene is TRBD2 (6 bases). The V gene's germline CDR1 is SGHDN and CDR2 FVKESK. The CDR3 consists of 16 residues. Trimming removed 6 bases from V and 2 bases from J, with 20 bases in between. For the CDR3, the DNA is TGTGCCAGCAGTAGAACGGCGGGGAAACGGCCCTACGAGCAGTACTTC. This sequence encodes CASSRTAGKRPYEQYF.

The chain has TRBV6-1 and TRBJ1-3; D not resolved. The length of the CDR3 is 15 residues. Trimming removed 1 base from V and 4 bases from J, with 11 bases in between. Per germline, CDR1 MNHNS and CDR2 SASEGT. CDR3 amino acids: CASSEGALGGNTIYF. The CDR3 bases are TGTGCCAGCAGTGAAGGGGCCCTGGGGGGAAACACCATATATTTT.

This clone was counted a few times. V gene TRBV2 combines with J gene TRBJ1-1; D is ambiguous. Germline V gives CDR1 SNHLY, CDR2 FYNNEI. The germline V and J ends were trimmed by 7 bases and 1 base, with 13 bases remaining between them. The CDR3 totals 14 residues. The CDR3 nucleotides are TGTGCCAGCACCAGGCGGCCTACGAACACTGAAGCTTTCTTT. It yields the protein CASTRRPTNTEAFF.

The chain has TRBV19 and TRBJ2-6; perhaps TRBD2 as D (5 bases). Trimming left V 8 bases short and J 1 base short, with 12 bases between. The CDR3 loop spans 15 amino acids. The germline V gene has CDR1 LNHDA and CDR2 SQIVND (reference sequence). The CDR3 region has the DNA TGTGCCAGTCAAACAAGGACTTCTGGGGCCAACGTCCTGACTTTC. Its translation is CASQTRTSGANVLTF.

The chain uses TRBV28 and TRBJ2-6; weak D call: TRBD2 (7 bases). The CDR3 is made up of 15 amino acids. V was trimmed by 4 bases and J by 3 bases, leaving 10 bases between them. Germline loops: CDR1 MDHEN, CDR2 SYDVKM. This chain's CDR3 is CASSWGGGGANVLTF. CDR3 in DNA: TGTGCCAGCAGTTGGGGGGGCGGTGGGGCCAACGTCCTGACTTTC. Combining the CDR3 with reference TRBV28 and TRBJ2-6 gives the whole variable domain DVKVTQSSRYLVKRTGEKVFLECVQDMDHENMFWYRQDPGLGLRLIYFSYDVKMKEKGDIPEGYSVSREKKERFSLILESASTNQTSMYLCASSWGGGGANVLTFGAGSRLTVL.

Regarding this clone: The same CDR3 also results from other DNA sequences found in this sample. The rearrangement joins TRBV20-1 to TRBJ2-7; D remains ambiguous. Trimming removed 6 bases at V and 2 bases at J, with 8 bases between. The CDR3 sequence is 11 residues long. The V gene's germline CDR1 is DFQATT and CDR2 SNEGSKA (reference sequence). CDR3 region: CSAPGPYEQYF. The CDR3 bases are TGCAGTGCGCCTGGACCCTACGAGCAGTACTTC.

V and J are TRBV6-5 and TRBJ1-1, with a possible D match to TRBD1 (6 bases). Trimming cost V 7 bases and J 3 bases, with 12 bases left between them. This CDR3 comprises 13 residues. The germline V gene has CDR1 MNHEY and CDR2 SVGAGI. CDR3 loop: CASTYGGHTEAFF. In DNA, the CDR3 is TGTGCCAGCACCTACGGGGGGCACACTGAAGCTTTCTTT.

The genes are TRBV7-9 and TRBJ2-7; D unclear. Trimming left V 1 base short and J 6 bases short, with 7 bases between. The CDR3 spans 12 residues. Germline CDR1 and CDR2: SEHNR and FQNEAQ (reference sequence). CDR3 protein: CASSLEVSEQYF. The CDR3 region has the DNA TGTGCCAGCAGCTTAGAGGTGTCCGAGCAGTACTTC.